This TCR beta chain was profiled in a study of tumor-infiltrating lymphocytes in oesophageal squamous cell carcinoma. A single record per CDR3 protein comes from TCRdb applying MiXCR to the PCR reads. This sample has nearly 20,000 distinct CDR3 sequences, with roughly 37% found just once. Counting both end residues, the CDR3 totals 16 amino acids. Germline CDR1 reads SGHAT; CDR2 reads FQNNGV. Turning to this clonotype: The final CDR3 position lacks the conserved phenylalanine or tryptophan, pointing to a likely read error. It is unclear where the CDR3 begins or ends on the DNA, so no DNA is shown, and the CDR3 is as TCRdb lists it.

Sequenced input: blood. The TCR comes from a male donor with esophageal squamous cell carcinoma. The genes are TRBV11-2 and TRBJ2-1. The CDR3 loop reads CASSLDRSGYGYTFGS.